The clone carrying this T cell receptor beta chain is a singleton in its sample. Only in-frame clones appear in the TCRdb table, and some are missing; sequencing was by immunoSEQ multiplex PCR. The sample has 40,000 to 60,000 clones, about 89% seen once. This sample is part of a study of T cell changes during pregnancy in multiple sclerosis. There are 10 residues in the CDR3. Trimming pared 8 bases from V and 4 bases from J, leaving 5 bases between. The germline gives CDR1 MNHEY, CDR2 SVGAGI. The sample consisted of CD8+ T cells from peripheral blood mononuclear cells, taken after pregnancy. The chain links TRBV6-5 to TRBJ1-1; no definite D call. This receptor was obtained from a female donor with multiple sclerosis, enrolled in a pregnancy study. DNA for the CDR3: TGTGCCAGCGGAGCCACTGAAGCTTTCTTT. Its protein is CASGATEAFF.